Below, 13 T cell receptor beta chains from the same sample are listed, as sequenced in a study of blood T cells in healthy people across ages. PCR was performed a second time for roughly 7 to 12 cycles using a sample-barcoded 5' primer and a J-beta primer mix. One entry per CDR3 protein, called by TCRdb with MiXCR from the 5' RACE reads. The sample holds some 900,000 distinct CDR3 sequences, about 30% seen once. Sequenced: blood. The receptors were gathered from a woman at least 80 years old in good health.

This clonotype has at least ten counts. This chain links TRBV18 with TRBJ2-1; no clear D. CDR3 length: 11 residues. The V end was cut by 4 bases, the J end by 7 bases, with 5 bases between. Per germline, CDR1 KGHSH and CDR2 LQKENI. The CDR3 sequence is CASSQQNEQFF. Written as DNA, the CDR3 is TGTGCCAGCTCACAACAGAATGAGCAGTTCTTC.

To note about this clonotype: A much larger clone sits a single nucleotide away, making a read error possible. The chain carries TRBV6-9 and TRBJ2-5; 13 bases map to TRBD2. The CDR3 runs 17 residues. With V trimmed by 4 bases and J by 11 bases, 16 bases remained unmatched. The germline V gene has CDR1 MNHGY and CDR2 SVAAGI. The CDR3 loop reads CASSSLLWTSGGNEQYF. CDR3 DNA sequence: TGTGCCAGCAGTTCCCTTCTTTGGACTAGCGGGGGCAATGAGCAGTACTTC.

This clonotype was found a few times. This rearrangement joins TRBV19 to TRBJ2-7, with 7 bases identical to TRBD2. Germline CDR1 is LNHDA and CDR2 is SQIVND (reference sequence). This CDR3 contains 16 residues. Losses at the gene ends were 2 bases for V and 2 bases for J; bases not matched to a gene: 9. Here the CDR3 DNA reads TGTGCCAGTAGTATATCCACAGGCGGGACTACCTACGAGCAGTACTTC. As protein: CASSISTGGTTYEQYF.

This clonotype showed up just a few times. The chain uses TRBV3-1 and TRBJ2-1; the D gene is possibly TRBD1 (5 bases). Trimming cost V 0 bases and J 7 bases, with 10 bases left between them. This CDR3 is built from 14 residues. The germline V gene encodes CDR1 LGHDT and CDR2 YNNKEL (reference sequence). In DNA, the CDR3 is TGTGCCAGCAGCCAAGAGGGGCACTCAAATGAGCAGTTCTTC. Its translation is CASSQEGHSNEQFF.

This clonotype was seen many times. V usage is TRBV6-1 and J usage is TRBJ2-6; no reliable D call. This CDR3 spans 15 amino acids. The ends were cut back, 3 bases at V and 0 bases at J, with 6 bases in the middle. Germline CDR1 and CDR2: MNHNS and SASEGT. Here the CDR3 DNA reads TGTGCCAGCAGTGATCGGTTCTCTGGGGCCAACGTCCTGACTTTC. Its protein is CASSDRFSGANVLTF.

There are many counts of this clonotype. The chain joins TRBV7-2 to TRBJ1-1, with D maybe TRBD1 (5 bases). The CDR3 is 14 amino acids. Trimming pared 4 bases from V and 0 bases from J, leaving 9 bases between. CDR1 and CDR2 (germline): SGHTA, FQGNSA. The CDR3, as DNA: TGTGCCAGCAGCTCCCGGGGGATGAACACTGAAGCTTTCTTT. Its protein is CASSSRGMNTEAFF.

The chain employs TRBV19 and TRBJ1-1; tentatively, D is TRBD1 (5 bases). CDR1 is LNHDA and CDR2 is SQIVND in the germline V gene (reference sequence). The CDR3 is made up of 14 amino acids. The germline V and J ends were trimmed by 0 bases and 6 bases, with 11 bases remaining between them. CDR3: CASSIDWGGAEAFF. Written as DNA, the CDR3 is TGTGCCAGTAGTATAGATTGGGGCGGCGCTGAAGCTTTCTTT. Filled out from reference TRBV19 and TRBJ1-1, the complete variable domain reads DGGITQSPKYLFRKEGQNVTLSCEQNLNHDAMYWYRQDPGQGLRLIYYSQIVNDFQKGDIAEGYSVSREKKESFPLTVTSAQKNPTAFYLCASSIDWGGAEAFFGQGTRLTVV.

The table lists this clonotype with a few counts. The rearrangement links TRBV7-2 to TRBJ1-5; D is uncertain. Trimming cost V 8 bases and J 0 bases, with 23 bases left between them. Germline V gene data show CDR1 as SGHTA and CDR2 as FQGNSA. CDR3 length equals 18 residues. The chain's CDR3 is CASSPGREPLYSNQPQHF. In nucleotides, the CDR3 is TGTGCCAGCTCCCCGGGGAGGGAGCCGCTTTATAGCAATCAGCCCCAGCATTTT.

The rearrangement joins TRBV28 to TRBJ1-5, with 7 bases aligning to TRBD1. V was pared by 4 bases and J by 5 bases, with 5 bases of the junction left unmatched. The CDR3 runs to 14 residues. Germline values: CDR1 MDHEN, CDR2 SYDVKM. In DNA, the CDR3 is TGTGCCAGCAGTTCGGTCAGGGGGGATCAGCCCCAGCATTTT. As protein: CASSSVRGDQPQHF.

This clonotype appeared many times. The chain links TRBV9 to TRBJ1-2; a possible D gene is TRBD1 (6 bases). V lost 0 bases and J lost 4, with 13 bases in between. CDR1 is SGDLS and CDR2 is YYNGEE in the germline V gene. CDR3 length: 15 residues. The CDR3 here is CASSVESGGAYGYTF. Here the CDR3 DNA reads TGTGCCAGCAGCGTAGAATCGGGGGGGGCCTATGGCTACACCTTC.

This clonotype was picked up many times. The chain's CDR3 is CASSTGQGNTEAFF. Written as DNA, the CDR3 is TGCGCCAGCAGCACGGGACAGGGGAACACTGAAGCTTTCTTT. The J gene is TRBJ1-1, the V gene TRBV5-1; 9 nucleotides align to TRBD1. J gave up 1 base and V 4 bases, and 2 bases lay outside the gene matches. The germline CDR1 and CDR2 sequences are SGHRS and YFSETQ. This CDR3 contains 14 residues.

This clonotype turned up a few times. The chain combines TRBV20-1 with TRBJ1-2, with TRBD1 matching 10 bases. V was pared by 0 bases and J by 3 bases, with 4 bases of the junction left unmatched. CDR3 length: 15 amino acids. Germline CDR1 reads DFQATT; CDR2 reads SNEGSKA (reference sequence). CDR3 DNA sequence: TGCAGTGCTAGAGATCGGGACAGGGGCTACTATGGCTACACCTTC. Its protein is CSARDRDRGYYGYTF.

This clonotype was observed many times. The gene calls are TRBV12-3 or TRBV12-4 and TRBJ1-2; possible D gene TRBD1, 6 bases. V lost 6 bases to trimming and J lost 4 bases, with 12 bases between them. The CDR3 has 13 amino acids. In DNA, the CDR3 is TGTGCCAGCAGCATGACAGGAATCTATGGCTACACCTTC. This translates into CASSMTGIYGYTF.